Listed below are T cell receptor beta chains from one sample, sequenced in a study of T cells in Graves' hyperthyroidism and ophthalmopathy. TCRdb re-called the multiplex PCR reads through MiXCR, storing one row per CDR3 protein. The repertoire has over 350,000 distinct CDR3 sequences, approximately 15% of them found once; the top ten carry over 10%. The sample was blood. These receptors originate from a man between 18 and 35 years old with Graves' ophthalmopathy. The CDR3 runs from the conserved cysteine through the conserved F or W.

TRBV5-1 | CASSRFPGSVNTEAFF
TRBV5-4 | CASSAGLAGRWQETQYF
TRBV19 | CASTGGVHKPQHF
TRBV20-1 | CSGTEGLGNQPQHF
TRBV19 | CASKTDYNEQFF
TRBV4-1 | CASSQDGAPQSSYEQYF
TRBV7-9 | CASSPIGGLKAFF
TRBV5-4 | CASSLKLAGQETQYF
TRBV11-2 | CASSLVGTSGGGTYNEQFF
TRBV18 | CASSASVGQGTSYTF
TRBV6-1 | CASSAYPDRGYGYTF
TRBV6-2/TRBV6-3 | CASSKLAGGSEQFF
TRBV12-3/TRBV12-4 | CASSFLGGGVTQYF
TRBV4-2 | CASSNQFLLDSPNTEAFF
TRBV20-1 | CSARSSLSQPQHF
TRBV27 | CASSSLDQPQHF
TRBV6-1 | CASSELPLAGGVYEQYF
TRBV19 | CASSIDDPEPYNEQFF
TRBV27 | CASSLSRASGYEQYF
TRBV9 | CASSVEGFRTDTQYF